This is a list of T cell receptor beta chains from one sample in a study of T cell repertoires in cytomegalovirus infection. TCRdb ran MiXCR on the reads and lists one entry per CDR3 protein. The data hold approximately 140,000 distinct CDR3 sequences, with roughly a quarter observed a single time. Which antigens these TCRs recognize remains unknown. Sequenced: PBMCs, sequenced either directly or after in vitro stimulation (not recorded which). The source of these receptors is a human donor in good health (CMV status not recorded). Some clones in this sample may be carry-over from other donors' samples. CDR3s include the opening cysteine and the closing phenylalanine or tryptophan.

14	TRBV4-3	CASSQDTRGYEQYF
16	TRBV4-3	CASSQTRRNSGNTIYF
14	TRBV6-2/TRBV6-3	CASSYKIWGGEAFF
14	TRBV20-1	CSASRGENYNEQFF
13	TRBV4-3	CASSQDQGDTQYF
16	TRBV24-1	CATSDWTSGRGDTQYF
12	TRBV28	CASSLSSREQFF
15	TRBV10-2	CASSEPSEGAGGYTF
16	TRBV29-1	CSVQRGGASGNYEQYF
15	TRBV7-2	CASSLASLAGDAQYF
18	TRBV20-1	CSAREGLNRDLDTGELFF
15	TRBV12-3/TRBV12-4	CASSSRGPMNTEAFF
12	TRBV28	CASSSPWPPSFF
16	TRBV27	CASSFSSGRRVDTQYF
17	TRBV6-2/TRBV6-3	CASSYPPLPTAKNIQYF